A selection of T cell receptor beta chains follows, all from one sample in a study of blood T cell repertoires in COVID-19. Measured with immunoSEQ multiplex PCR; TCRdb has only the in-frame clones, and not every one. The table lists 400,000 or so clones, roughly nine tenths of them singletons. The sequenced sample consisted of PBMCs or T cells enriched from blood (not recorded which). These TCRs come from a young man who had recovered from COVID-19. Both conserved end residues are part of each CDR3. Each record gives: V gene, D gene, J gene, CDR3 length, clone size, CDR3 protein, CDR3 DNA. D genes are given only for firm matches. Clone size is given for some rows only: seen once, a few or many times, or a class if the clone is expanded.

v_gene: TRBV3-1/TRBV3-2
d_gene: .
j_gene: TRBJ1-3
len: 15
abundance: .
CDR3aa: CASSQVVGVGNIIYF
CDR3nt: TGTGCCAGCAGCCAAGTTGTGGGAGTTGGAAACATCATATATTTT

v_gene: TRBV10-1
d_gene: TRBD2
j_gene: TRBJ2-6
len: 20
abundance: .
CDR3aa: CASRLLTSGSQNSGANVLTF
CDR3nt: TGCGCCAGCAGGCTCTTGACTAGCGGGTCTCAAAACTCTGGGGCCAACGTCCTGACTTTC

v_gene: TRBV2
d_gene: .
j_gene: TRBJ2-7
len: 15
abundance: .
CDR3aa: CASSEGRQGGYEQYF
CDR3nt: TGTGCCAGCAGTGAAGGACGACAGGGAGGATACGAGCAGTACTTC

v_gene: TRBV28
d_gene: .
j_gene: TRBJ2-7
len: 13
abundance: once
CDR3aa: CASSGHQAYEQYF
CDR3nt: TGTGCCAGCTCCGGTCACCAAGCCTACGAGCAGTACTTC

v_gene: TRBV6-1
d_gene: TRBD2
j_gene: TRBJ2-2
len: 15
abundance: many
CDR3aa: CASSELAGGPGELFF
CDR3nt: TGTGCCAGCAGTGAACTAGCGGGAGGGCCCGGGGAGCTGTTTTTT

v_gene: TRBV9
d_gene: TRBD2
j_gene: TRBJ2-3
len: 17
abundance: .
CDR3aa: CASSVAPTSGGTDTQYF
CDR3nt: TGTGCCAGCAGCGTAGCTCCGACTAGCGGGGGCACAGATACGCAGTATTTT

v_gene: TRBV5-4
d_gene: .
j_gene: TRBJ1-6
len: 17
abundance: .
CDR3aa: CASSLEGGAGFNSPLHF
CDR3nt: TGTGCCAGCAGCCTGGAAGGTGGGGCCGGGTTCAATTCACCCCTCCACTTT

v_gene: TRBV5-1
d_gene: .
j_gene: TRBJ2-3
len: 15
abundance: few
CDR3aa: CASSSDGKQADTQYF
CDR3nt: TGCGCCAGCAGCTCCGACGGGAAGCAGGCAGATACGCAGTATTTT

v_gene: TRBV28
d_gene: TRBD2
j_gene: TRBJ2-3
len: 14
abundance: .
CDR3aa: CASSSTSGTDTQYF
CDR3nt: TGTGCCAGCAGTTCGACTAGCGGGACGGATACGCAGTATTTT

v_gene: TRBV5-8
d_gene: TRBD2
j_gene: TRBJ2-5
len: 16
abundance: .
CDR3aa: CASSFGTSGRQETQYF
CDR3nt: TGTGCCAGCAGCTTTGGGACTAGCGGGCGCCAAGAGACCCAGTACTTC

v_gene: TRBV30
d_gene: TRBD1
j_gene: TRBJ1-2
len: 14
abundance: .
CDR3aa: CAWSSGTGYYGYTF
CDR3nt: TGTGCCTGGAGTTCCGGGACAGGGTATTATGGCTACACCTTC

v_gene: TRBV7-9
d_gene: TRBD1
j_gene: TRBJ1-2
len: 18
abundance: .
CDR3aa: CASSLALGVTGGGYGYTF
CDR3nt: TGTGCCAGCAGCTTAGCGCTAGGCGTGACAGGGGGCGGTTATGGCTACACCTTC

v_gene: TRBV19
d_gene: .
j_gene: TRBJ1-1
len: 13
abundance: .
CDR3aa: CASSSTANTEAFF
CDR3nt: TGTGCCAGTAGTTCTACAGCGAACACTGAAGCTTTCTTT

v_gene: TRBV3-1/TRBV3-2
d_gene: TRBD2
j_gene: TRBJ2-7
len: 16
abundance: .
CDR3aa: CASSQDTSGRAYEQYF
CDR3nt: TGTGCCAGCAGCCAAGATACTAGCGGGAGGGCCTACGAGCAGTACTTC

v_gene: TRBV6-5
d_gene: TRBD2
j_gene: TRBJ2-7
len: 15
abundance: .
CDR3aa: CASSYSWTSAYEQYF
CDR3nt: TGTGCCAGCAGTTACTCCTGGACTAGCGCTTACGAGCAGTACTTC

v_gene: TRBV24-1
d_gene: .
j_gene: TRBJ1-5
len: 16
abundance: .
CDR3aa: CATSDHTRGSNQPQHF
CDR3nt: TGTGCCACCAGTGACCATACACGGGGTAGCAATCAGCCCCAGCATTTT

v_gene: TRBV6-5
d_gene: .
j_gene: TRBJ2-5
len: 12
abundance: .
CDR3aa: CASLQLRETQYF
CDR3nt: TGTGCCAGCCTCCAATTGCGAGAGACCCAGTACTTC

v_gene: TRBV7-9
d_gene: .
j_gene: TRBJ1-2
len: 15
abundance: once
CDR3aa: CASSPGGHTNYGYTF
CDR3nt: TGTGCCAGCAGCCCTGGTGGCCACACTAACTATGGCTACACCTTC

v_gene: TRBV15
d_gene: .
j_gene: TRBJ1-5
len: 15
abundance: .
CDR3aa: CATSPGGQSWQPQHF
CDR3nt: TGTGCCACCAGCCCGGGAGGACAGTCATGGCAGCCCCAGCATTTT

v_gene: TRBV20-1
d_gene: .
j_gene: TRBJ2-7
len: 11
abundance: .
CDR3aa: CSARTNYEQYF
CDR3nt: TGCAGTGCTAGAACTAACTACGAGCAGTACTTC

v_gene: TRBV4-1
d_gene: TRBD1
j_gene: TRBJ1-6
len: 14
abundance: .
CDR3aa: CASSQGQTDSPLHF
CDR3nt: TGCGCCAGCAGCCAGGGACAGACGGATTCACCCCTCCACTTT

v_gene: TRBV15
d_gene: TRBD2
j_gene: TRBJ2-1
len: 16
abundance: few
CDR3aa: CATSRDFSGRADEQFF
CDR3nt: TGTGCCACCAGCAGAGATTTTAGCGGGAGGGCCGATGAGCAGTTCTTC

v_gene: TRBV3-1/TRBV3-2
d_gene: .
j_gene: TRBJ1-4
len: 16
abundance: .
CDR3aa: CASSPLPTATNEKLFF
CDR3nt: TGTGCCAGCAGCCCCCTACCGACAGCAACTAATGAAAAACTGTTTTTT

v_gene: TRBV2
d_gene: TRBD1
j_gene: TRBJ2-7
len: 13
abundance: .
CDR3aa: CASSATGTYEQYF
CDR3nt: TGTGCCAGCAGCGCGACAGGGACCTACGAGCAGTACTTC

v_gene: TRBV3-1/TRBV3-2
d_gene: .
j_gene: TRBJ2-1
len: 17
abundance: .
CDR3aa: CASSQRVGRKGYNEQFF
CDR3nt: TGTGCCAGCAGCCAGCGCGTTGGGCGTAAGGGGTACAATGAGCAGTTCTTC

v_gene: TRBV23-1
d_gene: .
j_gene: TRBJ1-3
len: 14
abundance: .
CDR3aa: CASINGGEGNTIYF
CDR3nt: TGCGCCAGCATCAACGGGGGGGAAGGAAACACCATATATTTT

v_gene: TRBV4-1
d_gene: TRBD2
j_gene: TRBJ2-1
len: 15
abundance: .
CDR3aa: CASSLLRDYRNEQFF
CDR3nt: TGCGCCAGCAGCCTCCTCCGGGACTATCGGAATGAGCAGTTCTTC

v_gene: TRBV7-2
d_gene: TRBD2
j_gene: TRBJ2-7
len: 15
abundance: .
CDR3aa: CASSSRREGSYEQYF
CDR3nt: TGTGCCAGCAGCTCCCGGCGGGAGGGCTCCTACGAGCAGTACTTC

v_gene: TRBV2
d_gene: .
j_gene: TRBJ1-4
len: 14
abundance: .
CDR3aa: CASNPGHLNEKLFF
CDR3nt: TGTGCCAGCAACCCGGGACACTTGAATGAAAAACTGTTTTTT

v_gene: TRBV19
d_gene: TRBD1
j_gene: TRBJ1-5
len: 14
abundance: .
CDR3aa: CASNPGQYDQPQHF
CDR3nt: TGTGCCAGTAATCCGGGACAGTATGACCAGCCCCAGCATTTT

v_gene: TRBV28
d_gene: .
j_gene: TRBJ1-1
len: 12
abundance: .
CDR3aa: CASSLAVGEAFF
CDR3nt: TGTGCCAGCAGTTTGGCCGTTGGCGAAGCTTTCTTT

v_gene: TRBV11-2
d_gene: TRBD2
j_gene: TRBJ2-7
len: 17
abundance: .
CDR3aa: CASSPTWTSGITYEQYF
CDR3nt: TGTGCCAGCAGCCCCACCTGGACTAGCGGGATCACCTACGAGCAGTACTTC

v_gene: TRBV30
d_gene: TRBD2
j_gene: TRBJ2-1
len: 15
abundance: .
CDR3aa: CAWSGSGRSYNEQFF
CDR3nt: TGTGCCTGGAGTGGTAGCGGGAGGTCCTACAATGAGCAGTTCTTC

v_gene: TRBV18
d_gene: .
j_gene: TRBJ1-1
len: 18
abundance: .
CDR3aa: CASSQDKVKYRVNTEAFF
CDR3nt: TGTGCCAGCTCACAGGATAAAGTAAAGTACCGGGTTAACACTGAAGCTTTCTTT

v_gene: TRBV10-3
d_gene: .
j_gene: TRBJ1-1
len: 16
abundance: once
CDR3aa: CAISDTVEESGTEAFF
CDR3nt: TGTGCCATCAGCGATACCGTTGAGGAGTCAGGGACTGAAGCTTTCTTT

v_gene: TRBV6-5
d_gene: TRBD1
j_gene: TRBJ2-1
len: 16
abundance: .
CDR3aa: CASSYTVGTGGSEQFF
CDR3nt: TGTGCCAGCAGTTATACCGTCGGGACAGGGGGCTCGGAGCAGTTCTTC

v_gene: TRBV5-4
d_gene: TRBD1
j_gene: TRBJ2-6
len: 18
abundance: .
CDR3aa: CASSTGTGGASGANVLTF
CDR3nt: TGTGCCAGCAGCACCGGGACAGGGGGCGCATCGGGGGCCAACGTCCTGACTTTC

v_gene: TRBV11-2
d_gene: .
j_gene: TRBJ1-1
len: 14
abundance: .
CDR3aa: CASSLDPGNTEAFF
CDR3nt: TGTGCCAGCAGCTTAGATCCAGGGAACACTGAAGCTTTCTTT

v_gene: TRBV5-1
d_gene: .
j_gene: TRBJ2-3
len: 14
abundance: .
CDR3aa: CASSHGQGGDTQYF
CDR3nt: TGCGCCAGCAGCCACGGACAGGGAGGGGATACGCAGTATTTT

v_gene: TRBV21-1
d_gene: .
j_gene: TRBJ1-6
len: 21
abundance: .
CDR3aa: CASSKERSAARWGSYNSPLHF
CDR3nt: TGTGCCAGCAGCAAAGAAAGGTCAGCGGCTCGATGGGGCTCCTATAATTCACCCCTCCACTTT

v_gene: TRBV5-4
d_gene: TRBD1
j_gene: TRBJ1-2
len: 14
abundance: .
CDR3aa: CASSLGQGMFGYTF
CDR3nt: TGTGCCAGCAGCTTGGGACAGGGTATGTTTGGCTACACCTTC

v_gene: TRBV5-1
d_gene: .
j_gene: TRBJ2-3
len: 15
abundance: .
CDR3aa: CASSLSPGRLDTQYF
CDR3nt: TGCGCCAGCAGCTTAAGCCCAGGGAGGTTAGATACGCAGTATTTT

v_gene: TRBV5-1
d_gene: TRBD1
j_gene: TRBJ2-7
len: 13
abundance: .
CDR3aa: CASRVQGTYEQYF
CDR3nt: TGCGCCAGCAGAGTACAGGGGACCTACGAGCAGTACTTC

v_gene: TRBV5-1
d_gene: TRBD1
j_gene: TRBJ1-2
len: 12
abundance: .
CDR3aa: CASSVQGASYTF
CDR3nt: TGCGCCAGCAGCGTGCAGGGGGCGAGCTACACCTTC

v_gene: TRBV28
d_gene: .
j_gene: TRBJ2-3
len: 15
abundance: .
CDR3aa: CASGGGQRVTDTQYF
CDR3nt: TGTGCCAGCGGAGGTGGACAGAGGGTCACAGATACGCAGTATTTT

v_gene: TRBV5-1
d_gene: .
j_gene: TRBJ1-4
len: 14
abundance: .
CDR3aa: CASSLVQGREKLFF
CDR3nt: TGCGCCAGCAGCTTGGTACAGGGAAGAGAAAAACTGTTTTTT

v_gene: TRBV28
d_gene: TRBD1
j_gene: TRBJ1-5
len: 15
abundance: .
CDR3aa: CASRPGQRYNQPQHF
CDR3nt: TGTGCCAGCAGACCGGGACAGCGATACAATCAGCCCCAGCATTTT

v_gene: TRBV15
d_gene: TRBD1
j_gene: TRBJ1-3
len: 14
abundance: .
CDR3aa: CATSRERTGSTIYF
CDR3nt: TGTGCCACCAGCAGAGAGAGGACAGGGAGCACCATATATTTT

v_gene: TRBV19
d_gene: TRBD1
j_gene: TRBJ1-2
len: 13
abundance: .
CDR3aa: CASRTGGGYGYTF
CDR3nt: TGTGCCAGTAGAACAGGGGGCGGCTATGGCTACACCTTC

v_gene: TRBV27
d_gene: .
j_gene: TRBJ1-2
len: 16
abundance: .
CDR3aa: CASSPLWGVRGYGYTF
CDR3nt: TGTGCCAGCAGTCCCCTTTGGGGGGTGAGAGGCTATGGCTACACCTTC

v_gene: TRBV7-8
d_gene: .
j_gene: TRBJ2-2
len: 16
abundance: .
CDR3aa: CASSPRATRNTGELFF
CDR3nt: TGTGCCAGCAGCCCTCGCGCTACGAGGAACACCGGGGAGCTGTTTTTT